A single sample is the source of the 18 T cell receptor beta chains below, sequenced in a study of early T cells in non-severe SARS-CoV-2 infection. TCRdb re-called the 5' RACE reads through MiXCR, storing one row per CDR3 protein. Among 75,000 to 80,000 distinct CDR3 sequences listed, over 9% were seen once. Material: whole blood, obtained at baseline. These receptor sequences come from an adult who was a healthcare worker with PCR-confirmed SARS-CoV-2 infection or an uninfected control (not recorded which).

This chain connects TRBV29-1 to TRBJ1-2; no clear D. In germline, CDR1 is SQVTM, CDR2 ANQGSEA. V lost 3 bases and J lost 1, with 9 bases in between. The CDR3 is made up of 13 amino acids. This CDR3 reads CSVERLLNYGYTF. As DNA, the CDR3 is TGCAGCGTTGAGAGATTACTTAACTATGGCTACACCTTC.

This clonotype was seen ten or more times. The V gene is TRBV7-9, the J gene TRBJ1-1; 9 bases align to TRBD1. CDR3 length equals 17 residues. V gave up 5 bases and J gave up 3 bases; unmatched junction bases: 13. The germline gives CDR1 SEHNR, CDR2 FQNEAQ (reference sequence). The CDR3 nucleotides are TGTGCCAGCAGCCTCAAACAGGGGGCACGAGGAGACACTGAAGCTTTCTTT. Residues: CASSLKQGARGDTEAFF. Supplemented by reference TRBV7-9 and TRBJ1-1, the full variable domain reads DTGVSQNPRHKITKRGQNVTFRCDPISEHNRLYWYRQTLGQGPEFLTYFQNEAQLEKSRLLSDRFSAERPKGSFSTLEIQRTEQGDSAMYLCASSLKQGARGDTEAFFGQGTRLTVV.

Only a few counts were recorded for this clonotype. V is TRBV3-1 and J is TRBJ2-2; D is possibly TRBD2 (5 bases). CDR3 length: 12 residues. Germline V gives CDR1 LGHDT, CDR2 YNNKEL (reference sequence). With 6 bases removed from V and 6 bases from J, the gap between germline ends came to 8 bases. The CDR3 reads CASRPRAGELFF. The CDR3 DNA reads as TGTGCCAGCAGGCCGCGGGCCGGGGAGCTGTTTTTT. Supplemented by reference TRBV3-1 and TRBJ2-2, the full variable domain reads DTAVSQTPKYLVTQMGNDKSIKCEQNLGHDTMYWYKQDSKKFLKIMFSYNNKELIINETVPNRFSPKSPDKAHLNLHINSLELGDSAVYFCASRPRAGELFFGEGSRLTVL.

This clonotype was counted between two and nine times. This chain links TRBV30 with TRBJ1-2; the D gene is possibly TRBD1 (5 bases). The CDR3 is 11 amino acids. Trimming left V 2 bases short and J 4 bases short, with 5 bases between. Germline CDR1 and CDR2: GTSNPN and SVGIG (reference sequence). Written as DNA, the CDR3 is TGTGCCTGGAGTCAGGGCTATGGCTACACCTTC. Its translation: CAWSQGYGYTF.

Ten or more counts support this clonotype. This sequence joins TRBV29-1 and TRBJ2-5; D perhaps matches TRBD1 (5 bases). Germline V gene lookup returns CDR1 SQVTM and CDR2 ANQGSEA. The ends were cut back, 4 bases at V and 5 bases at J, with 20 bases in the middle. The length of the CDR3 is 15 residues. Here the CDR3 reads CSVVLSRAGSETQYF. The CDR3 nucleotides are TGCAGCGTTGTGTTGTCCAGGGCAGGGTCGGAGACCCAGTACTTC.

This clonotype has only a few counts. The CDR3 DNA sequence: TGTGCCAGCTCACAGGAGACAGTGACCTATGGCTACACCTTC. It yields the protein CASSQETVTYGYTF. This sequence joins TRBV18 and TRBJ1-2; D is perhaps TRBD1 (5 bases). Looked up from germline, CDR1 is KGHSH and CDR2 is LQKENI. Trimming took off 4 bases at V and 4 bases at J, with 13 bases between the two ends. The CDR3 has 14 amino acids.

The J gene is TRBJ2-3, the V gene TRBV4-2, with D possibly being TRBD2 (7 bases). Trimming took off 2 bases at V and 4 bases at J, with 16 bases between the two ends. The germline V gene encodes CDR1 LGHNA and CDR2 YNFKEQ. The CDR3 is 16 residues long. The CDR3 DNA reads as TGTGCCAGCAGCCAACAATGGGGGGGCGACGCAGATACGCAGTATTTT. Its translation is CASSQQWGGDADTQYF.

This chain uses TRBV7-3 with TRBJ2-2, with 7 bases identical to TRBD1. The junction had 8 bases not matched to a gene; V was cut back by 9 bases and J by 4 bases. There are 14 residues in the CDR3. The germline V gene has CDR1 SGHTA and CDR2 FQGTGA. The CDR3 sequence: CASRRGPGTGELFF. DNA for the CDR3: TGTGCCAGTCGAAGGGGGCCCGGCACCGGGGAGCTGTTTTTT.

This clonotype has more than one count but fewer than ten. V gene TRBV5-1 combines with J gene TRBJ2-3; 9 bases align to TRBD2. Germline-derived CDR1 and CDR2 are SGHRS and YFSETQ. The V segment lost 4 bases and the J segment 1 base; nucleotides outside the gene matches: 7. The CDR3 spans 16 residues. In DNA form, the CDR3 reads TGCGCCAGCAGCCGTACGACTAGCGGAGGCACAGATACGCAGTATTTT. Its protein product is CASSRTTSGGTDTQYF.

There are a few counts of this clonotype. This rearrangement joins TRBV5-6 to TRBJ1-2; D may be TRBD1 (5 bases). CDR1 is SGHDT, CDR2 YYEEEE, per germline. The CDR3 extends over 13 amino acids. Trimming pared 5 bases from V and 7 bases from J, leaving 15 bases between. The CDR3 region is CASRSAGSTGYTF. DNA for the CDR3: TGTGCCAGCAGGAGTGCAGGGTCAACTGGCTACACCTTC. The full variable domain, its missing parts supplied by reference TRBV5-6 and TRBJ1-2, is DAGVTQSPTHLIKTRGQQVTLRCSPKSGHDTVSWYQQALGQGPQFIFQYYEEEERQRGNFPDRFSGHQFPNYSSELNVNALLLGDSALYLCASRSAGSTGYTFGSGTRLTVV.

There are many counts of this clonotype. V gene TRBV20-1 combines with J gene TRBJ2-7; D is perhaps TRBD1 (6 bases). The CDR3 is 11 amino acids. Germline CDR1 is DFQATT and CDR2 is SNEGSKA (reference sequence). V lost 6 bases, J lost 1 base, and 7 bases lay in between. The CDR3 here is CSARGSYEQYF. In DNA form, the CDR3 reads TGCAGTGCAAGGGGGTCCTACGAGCAGTACTTC.

This clonotype was seen more than once but under ten times. J is TRBJ2-1 and V is TRBV5-4; TRBD1 is a possible D gene (5 bases). This CDR3 region has 12 residues. The V gene's germline CDR1 is SGHNT and CDR2 YYREEE (reference sequence). The ends were cut back, 10 bases at V and 10 bases at J, with 18 bases in the middle. CDR3 sequence reads: CAVGQGIGEQFF. The CDR3 DNA reads TGTGCCGTTGGGCAGGGAATCGGGGAGCAGTTCTTC.

This chain uses TRBV7-2 with TRBJ2-1; D is unresolved. From germline, CDR1 is SGHTA and CDR2 FQGNSA. This CDR3 is 14 amino acids long. The V and J ends lost 10 bases and 3 bases respectively, with 16 bases between them. CDR3: CATLQVAGYNEQFF. The CDR3 DNA is TGTGCCACCCTCCAGGTTGCAGGCTACAATGAGCAGTTCTTC.

This rearrangement joins TRBV28 to TRBJ2-5; 11 bases fit TRBD2. The CDR3 extends over 15 amino acids. V lost 7 bases, J lost 7 bases, and 11 bases stayed unmatched. Germline CDR1 is MDHEN and CDR2 is SYDVKM. In DNA form, the CDR3 reads TGTGCCAGCACCATAGCGGGGGGGCCTGTTGGGACCCAGTACTTC. Residues: CASTIAGGPVGTQYF.

This sequence joins TRBV20-1 and TRBJ1-1; 9 bases agree with TRBD1. Germline CDR1 reads DFQATT; CDR2 reads SNEGSKA (reference sequence). The junction had 13 bases not matched to a gene; V was cut back by 5 bases and J by 6 bases. The CDR3 is 15 amino acids. CDR3 protein: CSAQQGARVSSEAFF. DNA of the CDR3: TGCAGTGCTCAACAGGGGGCGCGGGTCAGCTCTGAAGCTTTCTTT.

This clonotype was detected only a few times. V usage is TRBV19 and J usage is TRBJ1-4; D gene uncertain. Germline V gives CDR1 LNHDA, CDR2 SQIVND (reference sequence). The CDR3 contains 14 residues. V was cut by 2 bases and J by 6 bases, with 10 bases left in between. CDR3 DNA sequence: TGTGCCAGTAGTATAACGACTCAGGATGAAAAACTGTTTTTT. Its translation is CASSITTQDEKLFF. Based on the CDR3 plus reference TRBV19 and TRBJ1-4, the full variable domain is DGGITQSPKYLFRKEGQNVTLSCEQNLNHDAMYWYRQDPGQGLRLIYYSQIVNDFQKGDIAEGYSVSREKKESFPLTVTSAQKNPTAFYLCASSITTQDEKLFFGSGTQLSVL.

This chain connects TRBV6-2 or TRBV6-3 to TRBJ2-5; D gene unclear. Trimming removed 6 bases at V and 2 bases at J, with 7 bases between. The CDR3 loop spans 12 amino acids. CDR1 and CDR2 from the germline V gene are MNHEY and SVGEGT. CDR3 coding DNA: TGTGCCAGCAGAGACTTGCAAGAGACCCAGTACTTC. Translating it yields CASRDLQETQYF.

CDR3 DNA sequence: TGTGCCAGTAACCCACAGGGGGTTGAAAAACTGTTTTTT. Translation gives CASNPQGVEKLFF. The chain combines TRBV19 with TRBJ1-4, with 8 bases fitting TRBD1. Trimming took 7 bases from V and 7 from J; bases not matched to a gene: 5. The CDR3 loop spans 13 amino acids. Germline V gene sequence: CDR1 LNHDA, CDR2 SQIVND (reference sequence).